Below, 15 T cell receptor beta chains from the same sample are listed, as sequenced in a study of T-cell reconstitution after alpha-beta-depleted transplantation in children (dated by TCRdb to about 2016). The treatment or condition label, read with the paper, signifies: allogeneic hematopoietic cell transplantation with graft depleted of TCRalphabeta T cells and CD19 B cells. Libraries were constructed by PCR. Sequencing relied on an Illumina HiSeq 2500. TCR library preparation used molecular barcoding, with unique molecular identifiers applied to normalize quantification of the TCRbeta repertoire. TCRdb's own reprocessing of the public reads used fastp at Q25 and MiXCR and kept productive beta chains. Here each entry gathers all rows of one CDR3 protein and keeps the most common genes and DNA. The sample has roughly 490,000 distinct CDR3 sequences on record, over 10% of them singletons. Around 13% of the sample comes from the top ten.

Sequenced here: PBMCs, mostly from graft donor cells, sampled 180 days after TCRalphabeta/CD19-depleted stem cell transplant. These receptors all come from a female patient between 2 and 15 years old who had a stem cell transplant for aplastic anemia, so the T cells may come from the graft donor.

This clonotype was observed a handful of times. The chain uses TRBV10-3 and TRBJ1-4, with no clear D. Germline V gene data show CDR1 as ENHRY and CDR2 as SYGVKD. The CDR3 has 18 amino acids. V lost 0 bases and J lost 0, with 14 bases in between. Here the CDR3 DNA reads TGTGCCATCAGTGAGTCGAACAAAGCAGCGGCAACTAATGAAAAACTGTTTTTT. Amino acids: CAISESNKAAATNEKLFF.

The chain has TRBV20-1 and TRBJ2-7; D may be TRBD2 (6 bases). The germline V gene encodes CDR1 DFQATT and CDR2 SNEGSKA (reference sequence). CDR3 length: 15 amino acids. Trimming removed 1 base at V and 7 bases at J, with 20 bases between. The CDR3 nucleotides read TGCAGTGCTAGAGCCGGGGCTAGCGATCTGCGGGAGCAGTACTTC. Its translation is CSARAGASDLREQYF.

The sample holds a few counts of this clonotype. The V and J genes are TRBV6-1 and TRBJ2-1; D perhaps matches TRBD2 (5 bases). Germline lookup yields CDR1 MNHNS and CDR2 SASEGT. The length of the CDR3 is 14 residues. V was pared by 11 bases and J by 4 bases, with 18 bases between. CDR3 DNA sequence: TGTGCCGCTAGGACCGGGAATGGGTACAATGAGCAGTTCTTC. Its protein is CAARTGNGYNEQFF.

This clonotype came up many times. The genes are TRBV15 and TRBJ1-4; D remains unclear. The CDR3 extends over 16 amino acids. Germline V lookup: CDR1 LNHNV, CDR2 YYDKDF (reference sequence). V shed 0 bases and J shed 8 bases, with 16 bases lying between them. CDR3 sequence reads: CATSRDWRGLEEKLFF. The CDR3 nucleotides are TGTGCCACCAGCAGAGATTGGAGAGGGTTAGAAGAAAAACTGTTTTTT.

This clonotype was picked up a small number of times. This chain links TRBV7-3 with TRBJ2-7; D gene ambiguous. The V gene's germline CDR1 is SGHTA and CDR2 FQGTGA. V was clipped by 0 bases and J by 7 bases, with 7 bases between them. The CDR3 length is 12 residues. Here the CDR3 reads CASSLTRLEQYF. The CDR3 DNA sequence: TGTGCCAGCAGCTTAACCCGCCTGGAGCAGTACTTC.

This clonotype has a handful of counts. This chain joins TRBV29-1 and TRBJ1-1; D possibly corresponds to TRBD1 (6 bases). CDR3 length: 14 residues. CDR1 and CDR2 (germline): SQVTM, ANQGSEA. V shed 3 bases and J shed 3 bases, with 14 bases lying between them. CDR3 residues: CSVEAAGAHTEAFF. The CDR3 region has the DNA TGCAGCGTTGAGGCGGCGGGGGCACACACTGAAGCTTTCTTT.

This clonotype was observed a handful of times. The genes are TRBV6-2 or TRBV6-3 and TRBJ1-5; D gene unclear. The V gene lost 5 bases and the J gene lost 2 bases, with 16 bases spanning the gap. The germline CDR1 and CDR2 sequences are MNHEY and SVGEGT. This CDR3 has 16 residues. The CDR3 DNA sequence: TGTGCCAGCAGTCACTACCCAGGTATTGGCAATCAGCCCCAGCATTTT. As protein: CASSHYPGIGNQPQHF.

This clonotype appeared a few times. The gene calls are TRBV9 and TRBJ2-3; D is possibly TRBD1 or TRBD2 (6 bases each). In germline, CDR1 is SGDLS, CDR2 YYNGEE. This CDR3 contains 13 residues. The V gene lost 5 bases and the J gene lost 4 bases, with 11 bases spanning the gap. CDR3 region: CASRGGSADTQYF. CDR3 DNA: TGTGCCAGCAGAGGGGGGAGCGCAGATACGCAGTATTTT. Supplemented by reference TRBV9 and TRBJ2-3, the full variable domain reads DSGVTQTPKHLITATGQRVTLRCSPRSGDLSVYWYQQSLDQGLQFLIQYYNGEERAKGNILERFSAQQFPDLHSELNLSSLELGDSALYFCASRGGSADTQYFGPGTRLTVL.

The genes are TRBV10-2 and TRBJ2-4, with D unclear. Germline assignment: CDR1 WSHSY and CDR2 SAAADI. CDR3 size: 13 residues. The germline V and J ends were trimmed by 3 bases and 0 bases, with 3 bases remaining between them. The CDR3, as DNA: TGCGCCAGCAGTGACATAGCCAAAAACATTCAGTACTTC. Translation: CASSDIAKNIQYF.

This clonotype has more than one count but fewer than ten. The V call is TRBV12-3 or TRBV12-4, the J call TRBJ2-1; TRBD2 matches at 7 bases. This CDR3 has 15 amino acids. V lost 3 bases to trimming and J lost 4 bases; unmatched junction nucleotides: 6. The CDR3 here is CASSFLGGSYNEQFF. The DNA of the CDR3 is TGTGCCAGCAGTTTTCTGGGAGGGAGTTACAATGAGCAGTTCTTC.

There are a few counts of this clonotype. The gene calls are TRBV6-5 and TRBJ1-4; 9 bases are a match to TRBD1. CDR3 length: 15 residues. Germline assignment: CDR1 MNHEY and CDR2 SVGAGI. With 0 bases clipped from V and 7 bases from J, the junction kept 3 bases outside the gene matches. The CDR3 nucleotides read TGTGCCAGCAGTTACTCGGGGACAGGGTCTGAAAAACTGTTTTTT. It specifies CASSYSGTGSEKLFF.

The CDR3: CASSPPDGVAGVNEQFF. For the CDR3, the DNA is TGTGCCAGCAGCCCCCCAGACGGGGTAGCGGGAGTAAATGAGCAGTTCTTC. The chain carries TRBV12-3 or TRBV12-4 and TRBJ2-1, with 9 bases matching TRBD2. The CDR3 is 17 residues long. Germline trimming cut 6 bases from V and 7 bases from J; bases unmatched to any gene: 16.

The chain recombines TRBV7-1 with TRBJ2-2, with 7 positions matching TRBD2. TRBV7-1 is flagged as an ORF with uncertain function. CDR3 length equals 16 residues. Trimming removed 5 bases from V and 5 bases from J; junction bases left unmatched: 11. CDR3 region: CASSPRAGVGTGELFF. The CDR3 DNA follows: TGTGCCAGCAGCCCGCGGGCGGGAGTGGGGACCGGGGAGCTGTTTTTT.

The sample holds many counts of this clonotype. This chain connects TRBV30 to TRBJ2-6; 9 bases match TRBD2. The CDR3 is 18 amino acids. V gave up 4 bases and J gave up 2 bases; unmatched junction bases: 12. Germline assignment: CDR1 GTSNPN and CDR2 SVGIG (reference sequence). The CDR3 nucleotides read TGTGCCTGGACCAAGCGGGGGGTCTTGCAAGCTGGGGCCAACGTCCTGACTTTC. Translating gives CAWTKRGVLQAGANVLTF.

This clonotype was recorded a few times. The genes are TRBV9 and TRBJ2-5, with 14 bases aligning to TRBD2. Germline V gene data show CDR1 as SGDLS and CDR2 as YYNGEE. V lost 0 bases, J lost 2 bases, and 9 bases stayed unmatched. CDR3 length: 19 amino acids. CDR3 DNA: TGTGCCAGCAGCGTAGCTGGGACTAGCGGGAGTTCTTGGCAAGAGACCCAGTACTTC. It encodes CASSVAGTSGSSWQETQYF.